Listed here is a single T cell receptor beta chain. Both iRepertoire HTBI primers and Arm-PCR of CDR3 regions were used to build the TCR beta libraries. MiXCR, applied by TCRdb to the multiplex PCR reads, yields one record per CDR3 protein. The sample has fewer than 550,000 distinct CDR3 sequences, about 22% seen once. Described time point: persistent/refractory GD, antithyroid drugs over 5 years with positive TRAb. From RNA extracted from PBMCs, the TCR library was made. This specimen comes from a study of regulatory T cells in long-lasting Graves disease. This specimen consisted of peripheral blood mononuclear cells (PBMCs), obtained when the disease was refractory, from a patient treated with antithyroid drugs. This clonotype originated in a female donor with Graves disease.

The CDR3 bases are TGTGCCAGCAGTTACTCGGCAGAGCGAAATTCACCCCTCCACTTT. Protein sequence: CASSYSAERNSPLHF. This rearrangement joins TRBV6-5 to TRBJ1-6; no definite D call. Germline CDR1 and CDR2: MNHEY and SVGAGI. V was trimmed by 0 bases and J by 7 bases, leaving 10 bases between them. The CDR3 spans 15 residues.